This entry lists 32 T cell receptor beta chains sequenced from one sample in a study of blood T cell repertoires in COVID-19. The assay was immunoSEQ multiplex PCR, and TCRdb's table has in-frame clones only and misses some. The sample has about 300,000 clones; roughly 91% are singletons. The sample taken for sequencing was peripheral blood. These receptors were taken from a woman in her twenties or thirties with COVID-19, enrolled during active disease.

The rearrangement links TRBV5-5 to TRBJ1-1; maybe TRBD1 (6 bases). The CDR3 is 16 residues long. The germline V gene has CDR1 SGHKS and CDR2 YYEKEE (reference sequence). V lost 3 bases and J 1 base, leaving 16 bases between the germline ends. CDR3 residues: CASSSGQGIENTEAFF. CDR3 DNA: TGTGCCAGCAGCTCGGGTCAGGGGATAGAGAACACTGAAGCTTTCTTT.

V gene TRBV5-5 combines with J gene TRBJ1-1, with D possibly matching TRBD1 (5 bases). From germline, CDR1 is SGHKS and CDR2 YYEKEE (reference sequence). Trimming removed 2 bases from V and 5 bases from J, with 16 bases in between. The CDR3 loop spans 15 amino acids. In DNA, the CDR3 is TGTGCCAGCAGCTTATACGGGGGGACCGTAACTGAAGCTTTCTTT. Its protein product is CASSLYGGTVTEAFF.

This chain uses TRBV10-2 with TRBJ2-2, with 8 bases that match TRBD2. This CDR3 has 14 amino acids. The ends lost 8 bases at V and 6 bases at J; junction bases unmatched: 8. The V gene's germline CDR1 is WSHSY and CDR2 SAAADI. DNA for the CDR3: TGCGCCAGCGCCCCCGGGACTAGGGCCGGGGAGCTGTTTTTT. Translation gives CASAPGTRAGELFF.

CDR3 coding DNA: TGTGCCATCAGTGAGGCCGGGCAGGAGGGCATTCAGTACTTC. This gives the protein CAISEAGQEGIQYF. The chain joins TRBV10-3 to TRBJ2-4, with a tentative D call TRBD2 (6 bases). The germline CDR1 and CDR2 sequences are ENHRY and SYGVKD. The CDR3 is 14 residues long. V was pared by 2 bases and J by 9 bases, with 14 bases between.

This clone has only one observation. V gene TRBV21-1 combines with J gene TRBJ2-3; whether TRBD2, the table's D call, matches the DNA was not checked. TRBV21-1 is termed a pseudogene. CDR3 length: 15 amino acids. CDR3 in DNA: TGTGCCAGCAGCATGGGGACTAGCGGGGGAGATACGCAGTATTTT. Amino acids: CASSMGTSGGDTQYF.

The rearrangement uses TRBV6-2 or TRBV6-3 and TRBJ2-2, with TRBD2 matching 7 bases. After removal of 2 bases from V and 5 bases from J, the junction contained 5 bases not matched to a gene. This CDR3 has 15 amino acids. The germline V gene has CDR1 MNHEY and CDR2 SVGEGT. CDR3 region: CASSYRLARTGELFF. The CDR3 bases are TGTGCCAGCAGTTACCGACTAGCTAGGACCGGGGAGCTGTTTTTT.

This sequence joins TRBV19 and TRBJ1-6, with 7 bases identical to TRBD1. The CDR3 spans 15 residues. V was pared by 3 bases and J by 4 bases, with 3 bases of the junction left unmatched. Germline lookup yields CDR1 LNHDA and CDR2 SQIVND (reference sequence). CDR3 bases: TGTGCCAGTAGTATCACAGGGGCATATAATTCACCCCTCCACTTT. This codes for CASSITGAYNSPLHF.

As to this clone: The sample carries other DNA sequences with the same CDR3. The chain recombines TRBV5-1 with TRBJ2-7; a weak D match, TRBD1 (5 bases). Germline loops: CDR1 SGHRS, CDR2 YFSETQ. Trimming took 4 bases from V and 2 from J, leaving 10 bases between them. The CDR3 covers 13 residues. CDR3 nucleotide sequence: TGCGCCAGCAGCCTCGACAGCCCCTACGAGCAGTACTTC. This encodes CASSLDSPYEQYF. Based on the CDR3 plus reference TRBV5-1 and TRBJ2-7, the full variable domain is KAGVTQTPRYLIKTRGQQVTLSCSPISGHRSVSWYQQTPGQGLQFLFEYFSETQRNKGNFPGRFSGRQFSNSRSEMNVSTLELGDSALYLCASSLDSPYEQYFGPGTRLTVT.

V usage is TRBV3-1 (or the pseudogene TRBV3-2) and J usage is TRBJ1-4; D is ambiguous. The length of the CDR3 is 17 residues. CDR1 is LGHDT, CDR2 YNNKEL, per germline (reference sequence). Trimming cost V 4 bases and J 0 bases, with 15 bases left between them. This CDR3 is CASSPPRFLATNEKLFF. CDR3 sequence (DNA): TGTGCCAGCAGCCCACCGAGGTTCTTGGCAACTAATGAAAAACTGTTTTTT.

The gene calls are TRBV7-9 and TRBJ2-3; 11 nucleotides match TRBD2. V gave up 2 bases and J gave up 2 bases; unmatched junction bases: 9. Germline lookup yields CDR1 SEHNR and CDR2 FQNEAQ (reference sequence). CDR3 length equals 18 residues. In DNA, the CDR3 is TGTGCCAGCAGCTTACTAGCGGGGGGCGGGCCGTCCACAGATACGCAGTATTTT. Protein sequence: CASSLLAGGGPSTDTQYF.

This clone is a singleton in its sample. The chain's CDR3 is CASSYGDRGVREQYV. The CDR3 nucleotides are TGTGCCAGCAGTTACGGAGACAGGGGGGTGAGGGAGCAGTACGTC. The genes are TRBV6-6 and TRBJ2-7, with TRBD1 matching over 9 bases. V dropped 2 bases and J dropped 7; count of bases not matched to a gene: 9. This CDR3 has 15 amino acids. Germline V gene lookup returns CDR1 MNHNY and CDR2 SVGAGI (reference sequence).

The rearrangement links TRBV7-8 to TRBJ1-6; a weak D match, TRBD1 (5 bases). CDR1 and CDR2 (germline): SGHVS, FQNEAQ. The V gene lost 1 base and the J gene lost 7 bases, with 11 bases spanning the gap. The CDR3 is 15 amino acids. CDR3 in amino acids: CASSLVETANSPLHF. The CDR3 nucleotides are TGTGCCAGCAGCTTAGTTGAGACAGCAAATTCACCCCTCCACTTT.

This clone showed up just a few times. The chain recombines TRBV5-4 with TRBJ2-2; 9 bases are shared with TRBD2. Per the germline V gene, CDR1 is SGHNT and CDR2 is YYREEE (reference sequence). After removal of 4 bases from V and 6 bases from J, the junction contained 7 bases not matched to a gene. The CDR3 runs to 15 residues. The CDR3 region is CASSLNLAGAGELFF. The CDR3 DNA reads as TGTGCCAGCAGCCTTAACTTAGCGGGGGCCGGGGAGCTGTTTTTT. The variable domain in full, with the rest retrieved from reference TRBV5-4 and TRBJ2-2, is ETGVTQSPTHLIKTRGQQVTLRCSSQSGHNTVSWYQQALGQGPQFIFQYYREEENGRGNFPPRFSGLQFPNYSSELNVNALELDDSALYLCASSLNLAGAGELFFGEGSRLTVL.

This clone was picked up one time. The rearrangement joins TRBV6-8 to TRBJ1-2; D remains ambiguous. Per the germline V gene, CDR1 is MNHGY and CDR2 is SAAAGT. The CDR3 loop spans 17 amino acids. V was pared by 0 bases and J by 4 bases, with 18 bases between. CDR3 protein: CASSYSKDGRRSYGYTF. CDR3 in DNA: TGTGCCAGCAGTTACTCAAAGGACGGAAGGAGGTCCTATGGCTACACCTTC.

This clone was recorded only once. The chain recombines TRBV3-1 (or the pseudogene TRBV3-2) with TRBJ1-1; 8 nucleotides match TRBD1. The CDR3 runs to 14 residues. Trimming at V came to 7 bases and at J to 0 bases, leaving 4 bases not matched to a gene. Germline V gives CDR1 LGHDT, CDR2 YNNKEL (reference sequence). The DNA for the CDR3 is TGTGCCAGCAACCTACAGGGGGTGAACACTGAAGCTTTCTTT. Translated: CASNLQGVNTEAFF.

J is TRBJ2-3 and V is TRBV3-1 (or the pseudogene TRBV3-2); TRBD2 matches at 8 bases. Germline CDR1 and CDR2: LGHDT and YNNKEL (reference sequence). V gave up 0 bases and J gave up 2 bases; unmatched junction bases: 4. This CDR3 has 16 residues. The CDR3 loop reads CASSQEISGDTDTQYF. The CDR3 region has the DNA TGTGCCAGCAGCCAAGAAATTAGCGGGGACACAGATACGCAGTATTTT.

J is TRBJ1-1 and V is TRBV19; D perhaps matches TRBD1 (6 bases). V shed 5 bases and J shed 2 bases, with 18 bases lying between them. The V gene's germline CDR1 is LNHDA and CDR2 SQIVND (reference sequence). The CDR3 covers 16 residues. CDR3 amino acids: CASSATGTTYNTEAFF. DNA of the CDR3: TGTGCCAGTAGTGCTACCGGGACAACCTATAACACTGAAGCTTTCTTT.

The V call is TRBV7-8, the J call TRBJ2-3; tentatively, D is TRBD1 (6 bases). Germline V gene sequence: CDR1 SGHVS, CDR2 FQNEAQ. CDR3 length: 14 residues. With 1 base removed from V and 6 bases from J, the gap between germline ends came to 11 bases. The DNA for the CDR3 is TGTGCCAGCAGCTTAGACAGGGTAGGGGATACGCAGTATTTT. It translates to CASSLDRVGDTQYF.

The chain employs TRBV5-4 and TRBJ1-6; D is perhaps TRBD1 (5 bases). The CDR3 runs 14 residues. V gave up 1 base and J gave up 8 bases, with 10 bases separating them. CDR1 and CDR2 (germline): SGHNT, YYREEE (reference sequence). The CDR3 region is CASSLWGGDSPLHF. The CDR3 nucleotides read TGTGCCAGCAGCTTGTGGGGGGGGGATTCACCCCTCCACTTT.

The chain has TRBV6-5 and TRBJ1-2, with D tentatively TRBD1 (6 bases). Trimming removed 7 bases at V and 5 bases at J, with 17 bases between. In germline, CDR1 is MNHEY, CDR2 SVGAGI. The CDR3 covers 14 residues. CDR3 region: CASTLNPQGYGYTF. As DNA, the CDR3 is TGTGCCAGCACCCTAAATCCCCAGGGGTATGGCTACACCTTC.

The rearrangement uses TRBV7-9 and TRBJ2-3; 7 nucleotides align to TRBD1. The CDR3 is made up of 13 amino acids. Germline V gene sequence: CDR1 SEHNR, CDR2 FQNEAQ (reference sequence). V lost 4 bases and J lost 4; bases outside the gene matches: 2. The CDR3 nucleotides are TGTGCCAGCAGCTCGACAGGGCCAGATACGCAGTATTTT. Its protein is CASSSTGPDTQYF. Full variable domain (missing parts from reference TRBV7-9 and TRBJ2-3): DTGVSQNPRHKITKRGQNVTFRCDPISEHNRLYWYRQTLGQGPEFLTYFQNEAQLEKSRLLSDRFSAERPKGSFSTLEIQRTEQGDSAMYLCASSSTGPDTQYFGPGTRLTVL.

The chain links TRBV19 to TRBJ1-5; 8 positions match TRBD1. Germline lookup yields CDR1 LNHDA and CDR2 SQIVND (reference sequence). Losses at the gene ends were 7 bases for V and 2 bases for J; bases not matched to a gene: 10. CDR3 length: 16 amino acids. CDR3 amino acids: CASKGQGVIRNQPQHF. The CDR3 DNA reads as TGTGCCAGTAAAGGACAGGGTGTGATTCGCAATCAGCCCCAGCATTTT.

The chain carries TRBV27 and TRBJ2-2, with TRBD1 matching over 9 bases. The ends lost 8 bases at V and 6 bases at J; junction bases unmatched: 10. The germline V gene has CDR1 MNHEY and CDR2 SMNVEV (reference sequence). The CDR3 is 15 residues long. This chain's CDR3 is CASSGTGFQAGELFF. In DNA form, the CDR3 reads TGTGCCAGCTCGGGGACAGGGTTTCAGGCCGGGGAGCTGTTTTTT.

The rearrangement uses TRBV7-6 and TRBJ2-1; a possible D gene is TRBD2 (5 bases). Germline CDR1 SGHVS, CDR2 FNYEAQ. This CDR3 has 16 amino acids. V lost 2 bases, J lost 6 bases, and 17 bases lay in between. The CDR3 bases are TGTGCCAGCAGCTTACTCGGGCAAAGAAGCGGCAATGAGCAGTTCTTC. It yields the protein CASSLLGQRSGNEQFF. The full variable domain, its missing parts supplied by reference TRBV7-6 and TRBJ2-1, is GAGVSQSPRYKVTKRGQDVALRCDPISGHVSLYWYRQALGQGPEFLTYFNYEAQQDKSGLPNDRFSAERPEGSISTLTIQRTEQRDSAMYRCASSLLGQRSGNEQFFGPGTRLTVL.

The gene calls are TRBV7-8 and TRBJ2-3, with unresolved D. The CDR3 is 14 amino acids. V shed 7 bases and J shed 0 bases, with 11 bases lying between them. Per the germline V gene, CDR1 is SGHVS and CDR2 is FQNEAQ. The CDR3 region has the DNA TGTGCCAGCATTGCGGAGACTAGCACAGATACGCAGTATTTT. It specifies CASIAETSTDTQYF.

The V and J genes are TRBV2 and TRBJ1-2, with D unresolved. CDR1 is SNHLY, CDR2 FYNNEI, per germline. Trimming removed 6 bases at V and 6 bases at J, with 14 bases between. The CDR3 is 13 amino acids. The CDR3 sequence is CASSQQDPHGYTF. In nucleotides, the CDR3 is TGTGCCAGCAGCCAGCAGGATCCACATGGCTACACCTTC.

The CDR3: CASSRVRYEQYF. DNA for the CDR3: TGTGCCAGCAGTCGGGTACGCTACGAGCAGTACTTC. The chain joins TRBV2 to TRBJ2-7; D uncertain. V was trimmed by 5 bases and J by 3 bases, leaving 8 bases between them. Germline V gene data show CDR1 as SNHLY and CDR2 as FYNNEI. The CDR3 runs to 12 residues.

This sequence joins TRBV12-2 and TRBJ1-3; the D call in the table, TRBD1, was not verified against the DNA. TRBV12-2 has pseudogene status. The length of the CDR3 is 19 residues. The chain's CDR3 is CASRLELVEGATSGNTIYF. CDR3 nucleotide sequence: TGTGCAAGTCGCTTAGAATTAGTTGAGGGGGCGACTTCTGGAAACACCATATATTTT.

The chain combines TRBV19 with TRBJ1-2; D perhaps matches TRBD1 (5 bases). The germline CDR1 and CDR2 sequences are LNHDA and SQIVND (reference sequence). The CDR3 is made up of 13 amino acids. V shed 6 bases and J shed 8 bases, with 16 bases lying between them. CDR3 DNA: TGTGCCAGTAGCCTCATGGGGCAGGTCGGCTACACCTTC. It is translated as CASSLMGQVGYTF.

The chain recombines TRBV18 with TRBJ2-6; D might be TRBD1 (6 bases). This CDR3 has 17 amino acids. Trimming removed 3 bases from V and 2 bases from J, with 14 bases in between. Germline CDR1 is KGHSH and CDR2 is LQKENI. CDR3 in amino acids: CASSPPQGSPGANVLTF. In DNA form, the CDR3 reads TGTGCCAGCTCACCCCCACAGGGTTCCCCTGGGGCCAACGTCCTGACTTTC.

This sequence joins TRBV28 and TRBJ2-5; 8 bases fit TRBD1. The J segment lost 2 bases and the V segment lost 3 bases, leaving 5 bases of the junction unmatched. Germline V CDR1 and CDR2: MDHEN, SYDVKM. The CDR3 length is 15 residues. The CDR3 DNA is TGTGCCAGCAGTTTTACAGGGGGGCGACAAGAGACCCAGTACTTC. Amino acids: CASSFTGGRQETQYF.

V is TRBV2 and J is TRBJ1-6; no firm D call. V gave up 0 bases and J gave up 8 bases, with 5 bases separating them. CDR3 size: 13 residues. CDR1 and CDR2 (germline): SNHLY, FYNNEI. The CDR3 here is CASSEALDSPLHF. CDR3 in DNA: TGTGCCAGCAGTGAAGCGCTAGATTCACCCCTCCACTTT.